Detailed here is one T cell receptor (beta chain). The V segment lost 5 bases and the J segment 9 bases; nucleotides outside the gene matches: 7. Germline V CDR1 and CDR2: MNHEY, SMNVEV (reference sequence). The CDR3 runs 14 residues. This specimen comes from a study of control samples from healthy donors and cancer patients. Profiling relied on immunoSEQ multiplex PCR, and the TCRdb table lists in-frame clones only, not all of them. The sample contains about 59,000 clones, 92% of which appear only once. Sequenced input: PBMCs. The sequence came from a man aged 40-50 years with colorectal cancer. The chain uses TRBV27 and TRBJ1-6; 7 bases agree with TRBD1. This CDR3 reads CASSLGQAVSPLHF. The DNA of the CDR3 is TGTGCCAGCAGTCTTGGACAGGCCGTTTCACCCCTCCACTTT.